This T cell receptor beta chain is from a study of blood T cell repertoires in COVID-19. After removal of 3 bases from V and 0 bases from J, the junction contained 1 base not matched to a gene. In germline, CDR1 is LGHDT, CDR2 YNNKEL (reference sequence). The CDR3 has 15 amino acids. Some clones are missing from TCRdb's copy, which holds only in-frame ones; the method was immunoSEQ multiplex PCR. The sample lists hundreds of thousands of clones; roughly 90% were seen once. This rearrangement joins TRBV3-1 (or the pseudogene TRBV3-2) to TRBJ2-7, with 11 positions matching TRBD1. Sequences were obtained from PBMCs or T cells enriched from blood (not recorded which). This TCR came from a woman aged 25 to 45 who had recovered from COVID-19. CDR3 bases: TGTGCCAGCAGCCAGGGGACAGGGGGCTCCTACGAGCAGTACTTC. Amino acids: CASSQGTGGSYEQYF.